The rows below give T cell receptor beta chains drawn from one sample of a study of T cells in localized non-small cell lung cancer. Data came from immunoSEQ multiplex PCR; TCRdb stores just in-frame clones and leaves some out. The sample holds some 38,000 clones, about 92% seen once. The specimen was peripheral blood, collected before any cancer treatment. These receptors all come from a female donor at least 60 years old with stage I lung adenocarcinoma. Each CDR3 is given with its conserved first and last residue.

length	J	V	CDR3
13	TRBJ2-5	TRBV7-2	CASSLIHRLDQYF
17	TRBJ2-1	TRBV10-3	CAISESSQRGGQNEQFF
14	TRBJ1-5	TRBV6-5	CASSPDSSNQPQHF
15	TRBJ2-7	TRBV5-1	CASSLTGQGYDEQYF
15	TRBJ2-3	TRBV19	CASSTLAGVPDTQYF
18	TRBJ2-6	TRBV5-1	CASSLVAGAGPGANVLTF
14	TRBJ2-5	TRBV9	CASSLTTGQETQYF
15	TRBJ1-2	TRBV7-8	CASSLVRDRGYGYTF
14	TRBJ1-4	TRBV5-1	CASSWTGANEKLFF
14	TRBJ2-7	TRBV5-6	CASSVSPGAYEQYF
14	TRBJ1-3	TRBV7-9	CASSLVVSGNTIYF
15	TRBJ2-3	TRBV11-2	CASSPTGASTDTQYF
15	TRBJ1-2	TRBV28	CASSLGGSGYYGYTF
15	TRBJ2-3	TRBV19	CASSWGRGPTDTQYF
11	TRBJ1-6	TRBV6-5	CASSYNSPLHF
16	TRBJ1-4	TRBV5-5	CASSLGSGTPNEKLFF
16	TRBJ1-5	TRBV6-6	CASSSGTGAWNQPQHF
13	TRBJ2-5	TRBV29-1	CSARDRVQETQYF
13	TRBJ2-5	TRBV5-1	CASSLTDQETQYF
13	TRBJ2-7	TRBV10-3	CAISDGQPYEQYF
17	TRBJ2-4	TRBV4-1	CASSQVGTGLAKNIQYF
14	TRBJ1-4	TRBV7-2	CASSGRVANEKLFF
15	TRBJ2-7	TRBV18	CASSAPGQGEYEQYF
15	TRBJ2-5	TRBV6-5	CASSYSPGLGETQYF
17	TRBJ1-5	TRBV7-8	CASSLSLGQGSNQPQHF
15	TRBJ1-5	TRBV2	CASSEGSSYSQPQHF
17	TRBJ1-1	TRBV11-2	CASSLDISGDWNTEAFF
15	TRBJ1-1	TRBV5-1	CASSIRGQGNTEAFF
13	TRBJ1-2	TRBV19	CASKHRDRGGYTF
17	TRBJ2-2	TRBV11-2	CASSLDRGQRESRELFF
15	TRBJ1-1	TRBV6-5	CASSYSTPTGGEAFF
14	TRBJ1-1	TRBV4-1	CASSHVTGTGEAFF
13	TRBJ1-2	TRBV7-9	CASSQIGSYGYTF
15	TRBJ1-1	TRBV28	CASSGSWGMNTEAFF
17	TRBJ1-2	TRBV5-4	CASSRQDLQIFNYGYTF
16	TRBJ2-2	TRBV15	CATSREWGRNTGELFF
16	TRBJ1-4	TRBV5-1	CASSLEGMAINEKLFF
15	TRBJ1-4	TRBV7-9	CASSLATGDNEKLFF
12	TRBJ1-1	TRBV25-1	CASSGMNTEAFF
15	TRBJ1-5	TRBV5-1	CASSPQGQGAQPQHF
13	TRBJ2-2	TRBV4-1	CASSQDRVEELFF
18	TRBJ2-7	TRBV4-1	CASSQGLSGGPNPYEQYF
14	TRBJ1-2	TRBV19	CASSRGQDNYGYTF
11	TRBJ1-2	TRBV5-1	CASSSDYGYTF
15	TRBJ1-1	TRBV15	CATSRDRGGGPEAFF
14	TRBJ2-5	TRBV2	CASRTAGHQETQYF
12	TRBJ1-1	TRBV11-2	CASSPNRNEAFF
13	TRBJ2-2	TRBV6-4	CASTPEGGGELFF
14	TRBJ1-6	TRBV7-8	CASSLGGLDSPLHF
14	TRBJ1-3	TRBV7-9	CASSRGQAGNTIYF
14	TRBJ2-5	TRBV7-9	CASSLVAGGETQYF
13	TRBJ1-1	TRBV11-2	CASSLGGQGVPFF
17	TRBJ2-7	TRBV11-2	CASSLLSLQGVVSEQYF
12	TRBJ1-1	TRBV5-5	CASTDRQNTAFF